A selection of T cell receptor beta chains follows, all from one sample in a study of cytomegalovirus exposure and HLA in healthy donors. TCRdb keeps only in-frame clones here, not all; method: immunoSEQ multiplex PCR. The data show roughly 120,000 clones, 55% to 65% seen once. Sequenced: PBMCs. The receptors come from a woman between 25 and 40 years old in good health and CMV-seronegative. The CDR3 runs from the conserved cysteine through the conserved F or W. The D gene is left open where the match is weak. For some rows the clone size is stated as once, few or many, or as a class when expanded; others skip it.

TRBD1	TRBV14	NA	TRBJ1-2	CASSQDRGQGNYGYTF	TGTGCCAGCAGCCAAGATCGGGGACAGGGTAACTATGGCTACACCTTC
TRBD2	TRBV9	few	TRBJ2-7	CASSVSLAGGHLNEQYF	TGTGCCAGCAGCGTTTCACTAGCGGGAGGCCACTTGAACGAGCAGTACTTC
NA	TRBV4-1	few	TRBJ1-5	CASSQVPGESNQPQHF	TGCGCCAGCAGCCAAGTTCCAGGGGAAAGCAATCAGCCCCAGCATTTT
NA	TRBV5-8	NA	TRBJ2-5	CASSLAGAETQYF	TGTGCCAGCAGCTTGGCAGGGGCAGAGACCCAGTACTTC
NA	TRBV6-1	NA	TRBJ2-3	CASTYEATYTDTQYF	TGTGCCAGCACCTACGAGGCAACCTACACAGATACGCAGTATTTT
TRBD2	TRBV6-4	NA	TRBJ2-1	CASSNRGTSGYNEQFF	TGTGCCAGCAGTAACCGCGGGACTAGCGGTTACAATGAGCAGTTCTTC
TRBD1	TRBV19	NA	TRBJ2-2	CASSILRDRANTGELFF	TGTGCCAGTAGTATCCTCCGGGACAGGGCGAACACCGGGGAGCTGTTTTTT
TRBD1	TRBV2	NA	TRBJ1-5	CASSVGGQVNQPQHF	TGTGCCAGCAGTGTAGGGGGACAGGTTAATCAGCCCCAGCATTTT
TRBD1	TRBV28	NA	TRBJ2-6	CASSLSVGTGGSGANVLTF	TGTGCCAGCAGTTTATCGGTGGGGACAGGGGGCTCTGGGGCCAACGTCCTGACTTTC
TRBD2	TRBV5-1	NA	TRBJ2-1	CASSLAGNRLNEQFF	TGCGCCAGCAGCTTAGCGGGAAATAGGCTCAATGAGCAGTTCTTC
NA	TRBV27	once	TRBJ2-7	CASSLRGAYEQYF	TGTGCCAGCAGCCTCCGTGGAGCGTACGAGCAGTACTTC
NA	TRBV18	NA	TRBJ1-2	CASSPNSIGGYGYTF	TGTGCCAGCTCACCGAACTCTATTGGAGGCTATGGCTACACCTTC
TRBD1	TRBV4-1	NA	TRBJ1-4	CASSPGTGDEKLFF	TGCGCCAGCAGCCCTGGGACAGGAGACGAAAAACTGTTTTTT
NA	TRBV2	NA	TRBJ2-5	CATCRWIQETQYF	TGTGCCACCTGCAGGTGGATCCAAGAGACCCAGTACTTC
NA	TRBV28	NA	TRBJ2-7	CASSSLSYEQYF	TGTGCCAGCAGTAGCCTTTCCTACGAGCAGTACTTC
NA	TRBV19	few	TRBJ2-7	CASSPRGVFYEQYF	TGTGCCAGTAGTCCCAGGGGTGTTTTCTACGAGCAGTACTTC
NA	TRBV9	NA	TRBJ2-1	CASSVGTAYNEQFF	TGTGCCAGCAGCGTAGGGACAGCATACAATGAGCAGTTCTTC
NA	TRBV6-6	once	TRBJ2-1	CASSYLTGDGYNEQFF	TGTGCCAGCAGTTACCTTACGGGAGATGGCTACAATGAGCAGTTCTTC
NA	TRBV6-4	once	TRBJ2-7	CASSDGLCLTAYEQYF	TGTGCCAGCAGTGACGGATTGTGCTTGACAGCCTACGAGCAGTACTTC
NA	TRBV19	NA	TRBJ2-1	CASSLGPSSYNEQFF	TGTGCCAGTAGTCTAGGCCCGAGCTCCTACAATGAGCAGTTCTTC
NA	TRBV7-3	few	TRBJ1-1	CASSFLETEAFF	TGTGCCAGCAGCTTCTTAGAGACTGAAGCTTTCTTT
NA	TRBV18	few	TRBJ2-5	CASSPRRDQETQYF	TGTGCCAGCTCACCACGACGGGACCAAGAGACCCAGTACTTC